This TCR beta chain was retrieved from a study of early T cells in non-severe SARS-CoV-2 infection. Overall study: Sequencing was performed on bulk RNA from unsorted whole blood, leaving chains unpaired.

CDR1 is SQVTM, CDR2 ANQGSEA, per germline. The CDR3 runs to 13 residues. V lost 5 bases and J 0 bases, leaving 8 bases between the germline ends. In the library, individual cDNA molecules carried attached unique molecular identifiers. TCRdb reprocessed the 5' RACE reads via MiXCR and lists one record per CDR3 protein. Here the sample spans 70,000 to 85,000 distinct CDR3 sequences, around an eighth being singletons. The source is an adult who was a healthcare worker with PCR-confirmed SARS-CoV-2 infection or an uninfected control (not recorded which). The sample taken for sequencing was whole blood. The chain joins TRBV29-1 to TRBJ1-3; TRBD1 is a possible D gene (5 bases). This CDR3 is CSVQGFSGNTIYF. The CDR3 region has the DNA TGCAGCGTTCAGGGTTTCTCTGGAAACACCATATATTTT. The complete variable domain, with remaining parts taken from reference TRBV29-1 and TRBJ1-3, reads SAVISQKPSRDICQRGTSLTIQCQVDSQVTMMFWYRQQPGQSLTLIATANQGSEATYESGFVIDKFPISRPNLTFSTLTVSNMSPEDSSIYLCSVQGFSGNTIYFGEGSWLTVV.